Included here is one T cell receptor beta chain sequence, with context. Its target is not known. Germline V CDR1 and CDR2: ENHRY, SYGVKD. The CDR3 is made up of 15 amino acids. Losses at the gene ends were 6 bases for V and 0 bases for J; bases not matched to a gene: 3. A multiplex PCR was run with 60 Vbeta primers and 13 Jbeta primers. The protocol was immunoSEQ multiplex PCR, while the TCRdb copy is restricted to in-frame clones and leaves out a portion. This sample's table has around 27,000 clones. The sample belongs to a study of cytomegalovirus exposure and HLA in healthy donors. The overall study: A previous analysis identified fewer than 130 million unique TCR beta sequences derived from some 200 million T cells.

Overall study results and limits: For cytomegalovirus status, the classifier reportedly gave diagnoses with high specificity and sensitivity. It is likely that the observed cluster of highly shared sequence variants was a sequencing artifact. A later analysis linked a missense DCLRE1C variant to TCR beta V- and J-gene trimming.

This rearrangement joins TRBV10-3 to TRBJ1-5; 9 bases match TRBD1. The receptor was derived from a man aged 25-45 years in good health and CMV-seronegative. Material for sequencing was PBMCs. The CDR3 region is CAIREDRGSNQPQHF. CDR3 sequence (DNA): TGTGCCATCAGGGAGGACAGGGGTAGCAATCAGCCCCAGCATTTT.